One sample yielded the 5 T cell receptor beta chains listed below, sequenced in a study of shared clonotypes between healthy human individuals. The assay was immunoSEQ multiplex PCR, and TCRdb's table has in-frame clones only and misses some. This table has about 2.3 million clones, 92% appearing once. The sample taken for sequencing was naive CD4+ T cells from PBMCs. Stated subset: CD45RA+ positively selected. These receptors all come from a man aged 18 to 29 in good health. Some clones in this sample may be carry-over from other donors' samples.

The chain employs TRBV18 and TRBJ2-7; D call uncertain. Looked up from germline, CDR1 is KGHSH and CDR2 is LQKENI. The CDR3 spans 13 residues. V was trimmed by 0 bases and J by 4 bases, leaving 7 bases between them. CDR3 sequence reads: CASSPPLVYEQYF. The DNA of the CDR3 is TGTGCCAGCTCACCACCGCTGGTTTACGAGCAGTACTTC.

The chain employs TRBV20-1 and TRBJ1-2, with D uncertain. V was trimmed by 2 bases and J by 11 bases, leaving 12 bases between them. The CDR3 extends over 11 amino acids. From germline, CDR1 is DFQATT and CDR2 SNEGSKA (reference sequence). CDR3 loop: CSARSDPAYTF. CDR3 bases: TGCAGTGCTAGATCAGATCCGGCGTACACCTTC.

The genes are TRBV2 and TRBJ1-1, with D tentatively TRBD1 (6 bases). Trimming pared 7 bases from V and 6 bases from J, leaving 18 bases between. The CDR3 is 14 amino acids. The V gene's germline CDR1 is SNHLY and CDR2 FYNNEI. Here the CDR3 reads CASNIRTVEAEAFF. As DNA, the CDR3 is TGTGCCAGCAATATCCGGACAGTTGAAGCTGAAGCTTTCTTT.

CDR3 amino acids: CASSEVEGWATGETQYF. For the CDR3, the DNA is TGTGCCAGCAGTGAAGTGGAAGGATGGGCGACGGGAGAGACCCAGTACTTC. The V call is TRBV6-1, the J call TRBJ2-5, with D uncertain. In germline, CDR1 is MNHNS, CDR2 SASEGT. The V and J ends lost 1 base and 4 bases respectively, with 19 bases between them. This CDR3 is 17 amino acids long.

The V and J genes are TRBV29-1 and TRBJ1-3; no firm D call. CDR1 SQVTM and CDR2 ANQGSEA come from the germline V gene. This CDR3 region has 12 residues. Deletions cut 4 bases from V and 0 bases from J, with 4 bases between. CDR3 protein: CSVVSSGNTIYF. DNA of the CDR3: TGCAGCGTTGTTAGCTCTGGAAACACCATATATTTT.